The rows below give T cell receptor beta chains drawn from one sample of a study of identical twins. TCRdb re-called the 5' RACE reads with MiXCR, one entry per CDR3 protein. In the table there are under 300,000 distinct CDR3 sequences, 9.5% to 15% of which are singletons. These data also formed part of another study, on yellow fever vaccine responses in identical twins.

The material sequenced was memory (CD45RO+) T cells sorted from blood. These receptors came from a woman younger than 30 in good health. The CDR3 runs from the conserved cysteine through the conserved F or W. The D gene is left open where the match is weak. Not all rows give a size; the values are once, few, many and, for expanded clones, a class.

d_gene: -
abundance: -
j_gene: TRBJ2-2
v_gene: TRBV2
CDR3nt: TGTGCCAGCAGTTTAACGAGGACAACGAACACCGGGGAGCTGTTTTTT
CDR3aa: CASSLTRTTNTGELFF

d_gene: TRBD1
abundance: -
j_gene: TRBJ2-3
v_gene: TRBV12-3/TRBV12-4
CDR3nt: TGTGCCAGCAGTTGGGGACAGGGGATGGGTGCAGATACGCAGTATTTT
CDR3aa: CASSWGQGMGADTQYF

d_gene: -
abundance: few
j_gene: TRBJ2-7
v_gene: TRBV5-1
CDR3nt: TGCGCCAGCACTCAGACAGGCTCCTACGAGCAGTACTTC
CDR3aa: CASTQTGSYEQYF

d_gene: -
abundance: -
j_gene: TRBJ2-7
v_gene: TRBV7-2
CDR3nt: TGTGCCAGCAGCTTAGACCCTCCCTACGAGCAGTACTTC
CDR3aa: CASSLDPPYEQYF

d_gene: -
abundance: -
j_gene: TRBJ1-4
v_gene: TRBV20-1
CDR3nt: TGCAGTGCTAGAGAGCTGGCGCTCAATGAAAAACTGTTTTTT
CDR3aa: CSARELALNEKLFF

d_gene: -
abundance: -
j_gene: TRBJ2-7
v_gene: TRBV6-5
CDR3nt: TGTGCCAGCAGTTACTCGATGTGGGGGCAATACGAGCAGTACTTC
CDR3aa: CASSYSMWGQYEQYF

d_gene: -
abundance: many
j_gene: TRBJ2-7
v_gene: TRBV12-3/TRBV12-4
CDR3nt: TGTGCCAGCAGTCCGTCGTGGGGGGCTAAGGACGAGCAGTACTTC
CDR3aa: CASSPSWGAKDEQYF

d_gene: -
abundance: -
j_gene: TRBJ1-1
v_gene: TRBV12-5
CDR3nt: TGTGCTAGTGGTTCAACCCGGGGGGGAGACACTGAAGCTTTCTTT
CDR3aa: CASGSTRGGDTEAFF

d_gene: -
abundance: -
j_gene: TRBJ2-3
v_gene: TRBV7-2
CDR3nt: TGTGCCAGCAGCCCACAAAGATATACGCAGTATTTT
CDR3aa: CASSPQRYTQYF

d_gene: TRBD1
abundance: many
j_gene: TRBJ2-1
v_gene: TRBV24-1
CDR3nt: TGTGCCACCAGTGATCACAGACAGGGACCCTACAATGAGCAGTTCTTC
CDR3aa: CATSDHRQGPYNEQFF

d_gene: -
abundance: -
j_gene: TRBJ2-7
v_gene: TRBV25-1
CDR3nt: TGTGCCAGCAGCCAATCGGGCCTGGGAAAATCACCCGTGTACGAGCAGTACTTC
CDR3aa: CASSQSGLGKSPVYEQYF

d_gene: TRBD2
abundance: -
j_gene: TRBJ2-7
v_gene: TRBV7-2
CDR3nt: TGTGCCAGCAGCTTAGTCGTTAGTGCTAGCGGCTACGAGCAGTACTTC
CDR3aa: CASSLVVSASGYEQYF

d_gene: -
abundance: many
j_gene: TRBJ1-1
v_gene: TRBV20-1
CDR3nt: TGCAGTGCTAGGCAAAACACTGAAGCTTTCTTT
CDR3aa: CSARQNTEAFF

d_gene: TRBD2
abundance: few
j_gene: TRBJ2-3
v_gene: TRBV28
CDR3nt: TGTGCCAGCGTTACTCTGGCGGGGGGCACAGATACGCAGTATTTT
CDR3aa: CASVTLAGGTDTQYF

d_gene: -
abundance: -
j_gene: TRBJ2-4
v_gene: TRBV20-1
CDR3nt: TGCAGTGCTGGAGAACAAATGATCAAAAACATTCAGTACTTC
CDR3aa: CSAGEQMIKNIQYF

d_gene: -
abundance: -
j_gene: TRBJ2-5
v_gene: TRBV7-2
CDR3nt: TGTGCCAGCAGCCAGGGGACTTACAAGGGGGAGACCCAGTACTTC
CDR3aa: CASSQGTYKGETQYF

d_gene: -
abundance: many
j_gene: TRBJ2-2
v_gene: TRBV27
CDR3nt: TGTGCCAGCAGTCGACGGGGCTTGGGGGGGGAGCTGTTTTTT
CDR3aa: CASSRRGLGGELFF

d_gene: TRBD1
abundance: -
j_gene: TRBJ1-1
v_gene: TRBV19
CDR3nt: TGTGCCAGTAGTATTGGGACAGGAACAGGCACTGAAGCTTTCTTT
CDR3aa: CASSIGTGTGTEAFF

d_gene: TRBD2
abundance: many
j_gene: TRBJ2-7
v_gene: TRBV20-1
CDR3nt: TGCAGTGCTAGCCATGGGAGGGAGGACGAGCAGTACTTC
CDR3aa: CSASHGREDEQYF

d_gene: TRBD2
abundance: -
j_gene: TRBJ2-1
v_gene: TRBV12-3/TRBV12-4
CDR3nt: TGTGCCAGCAGCCCAACTAGCGGGGGGGCCAGGGAGCAGTTCTTC
CDR3aa: CASSPTSGGAREQFF

d_gene: TRBD1
abundance: few
j_gene: TRBJ1-6
v_gene: TRBV5-1
CDR3nt: TGCGCCAGCAGCTTAAGGGGGCTCAGGTCGGAGTCACCCCTCCACTTT
CDR3aa: CASSLRGLRSESPLHF

d_gene: -
abundance: -
j_gene: TRBJ2-7
v_gene: TRBV7-2
CDR3nt: TGTGCCAGCAGCTTAGAGTTCTTCGAGCAGTACTTC
CDR3aa: CASSLEFFEQYF

d_gene: -
abundance: few
j_gene: TRBJ2-3
v_gene: TRBV28
CDR3nt: TGTGCCAGCAGTTTGTGGGGTCGCACAGATACGCAGTATTTT
CDR3aa: CASSLWGRTDTQYF

d_gene: -
abundance: -
j_gene: TRBJ2-2
v_gene: TRBV28
CDR3nt: TGTGCCAGCAGACCCCCAAGACAGGGAGGGCCCCAATCGAACACCGGGGAGCTGTTTTTT
CDR3aa: CASRPPRQGGPQSNTGELFF

d_gene: TRBD1
abundance: -
j_gene: TRBJ2-2
v_gene: TRBV5-1
CDR3nt: TGCGCCAGCAGCTTCGGGACAGCCAACACCGGGGAGCTGTTTTTT
CDR3aa: CASSFGTANTGELFF

d_gene: TRBD1
abundance: once
j_gene: TRBJ1-1
v_gene: TRBV20-1
CDR3nt: TGCAGTGCTAGAGCCAGGGGGACGGTGAACACTGAAGCTTTCTTT
CDR3aa: CSARARGTVNTEAFF

d_gene: -
abundance: -
j_gene: TRBJ1-2
v_gene: TRBV7-2
CDR3nt: TGTGCCAGCACCGAACAGCATAACTATGGCTACACCTTC
CDR3aa: CASTEQHNYGYTF

d_gene: TRBD2
abundance: many
j_gene: TRBJ2-2
v_gene: TRBV3-1
CDR3nt: TGTGCCAGCAGCGGGACTACGAACACCGGGGAGCTGTTTTTT
CDR3aa: CASSGTTNTGELFF

d_gene: TRBD2
abundance: many
j_gene: TRBJ2-3
v_gene: TRBV5-6
CDR3nt: TGTGCCAGCACCGGCATCGAAGGGACTAGCGAGGGGCGAGTCGCAGATACGCAGTATTTT
CDR3aa: CASTGIEGTSEGRVADTQYF

d_gene: -
abundance: few
j_gene: TRBJ2-5
v_gene: TRBV20-1
CDR3nt: TGCAGTGGAAAGACAGGAGGAAAGGAGACCCAGTACTTC
CDR3aa: CSGKTGGKETQYF

d_gene: -
abundance: -
j_gene: TRBJ2-7
v_gene: TRBV15
CDR3nt: TGTGCCACCAGCCAAGCTGGTAAACCGACTTCCTACGAGCAGTACTTC
CDR3aa: CATSQAGKPTSYEQYF

d_gene: -
abundance: many
j_gene: TRBJ2-7
v_gene: TRBV7-9
CDR3nt: TGTGCCAGCAGCTTGGCGGGATTGGACGAGCAGTACTTC
CDR3aa: CASSLAGLDEQYF

d_gene: -
abundance: few
j_gene: TRBJ1-4
v_gene: TRBV2
CDR3nt: TGTGCCAGCAAACGGAATAATGAAAAACTGTTTTTT
CDR3aa: CASKRNNEKLFF

d_gene: -
abundance: -
j_gene: TRBJ2-1
v_gene: TRBV28
CDR3nt: TGTGCCAGCAGTCCATCCGACGGGACAATGGGAGCCAATGAGCAGTTCTTC
CDR3aa: CASSPSDGTMGANEQFF

d_gene: -
abundance: many
j_gene: TRBJ2-1
v_gene: TRBV20-1
CDR3nt: TGCAGTGCTAGAGTGGGGGGCGATGAGCAGTTCTTC
CDR3aa: CSARVGGDEQFF